Shown below are 25 T cell receptor beta chains from a single sample sequenced in a study of beta chain features in type 1 diabetes (dated by TCRdb to the late 2010s). Their antigens are not known. The method was the immunoSEQ multiplex PCR assay. All of the isolated RNA was reverse transcribed with the High Capacity cDNA Reverse Transcription Kit, so expressed TCRB transcripts were sequenced. TCRdb limited this immuneACCESS table to in-frame rearrangements with V and J called. A share of clones is missing; checked studies link under half to unresolved V genes, and the rest is unexplained. Across this sample there are approximately 280,000 clones, with 15% seen only once. The ten largest make up 0.015% of the sample. Study-wide findings and limitations: In all four CD4+ subsets, TCRB CDR3 length was moderately but significantly shorter in type 1 diabetes patients.

What was sequenced was naive CD4+ T cells from blood. Per the publication, the cell subset or site label means: true naive CD4+ T cells. These receptors were collected from a man younger than 35 with type 1 diabetes.

The chain joins TRBV5-1 to TRBJ2-5; tentatively, D is TRBD2 (5 bases). The V gene's germline CDR1 is SGHRS and CDR2 YFSETQ. There are 13 residues in the CDR3. With 4 bases removed from V and 3 bases from J, the gap between germline ends came to 10 bases. DNA of the CDR3: TGCGCCAGCAGCCTGACTAACAAAGAGACCCAGTACTTC. Protein: CASSLTNKETQYF.

The rearrangement links TRBV29-1 to TRBJ2-7, with 7 bases fitting TRBD1. The CDR3 length is 14 residues. The germline gives CDR1 SQVTM, CDR2 ANQGSEA. The CDR3 region is CIIGRTGLRYEQYF. The CDR3 nucleotides read TGCATCATAGGCAGGACAGGATTGAGATACGAGCAGTACTTC.

A few counts support this clone. V is TRBV28 and J is TRBJ2-7; 10 nucleotides line up with TRBD2. V dropped 4 bases and J dropped 7; count of bases not matched to a gene: 10. The CDR3 is 15 residues long. The germline gives CDR1 MDHEN, CDR2 SYDVKM. This chain's CDR3 is CASSSGAGGPREQYF. For the CDR3, the DNA is TGTGCCAGCAGTTCGGGAGCGGGAGGGCCTAGAGAGCAGTACTTC.

The gene calls are TRBV7-8 and TRBJ1-5; D is unresolved. This CDR3 spans 15 amino acids. Per the germline V gene, CDR1 is SGHVS and CDR2 is FQNEAQ. V shed 5 bases and J shed 2 bases, with 13 bases lying between them. CDR3: CASSPLRAGNQPQHF. The CDR3 nucleotides are TGTGCCAGCAGCCCCCTCCGAGCTGGCAATCAGCCCCAGCATTTT. Combining the CDR3 with reference TRBV7-8 and TRBJ1-5 gives the whole variable domain GAGVSQSPRYKVAKRGQDVALRCDPISGHVSLFWYQQALGQGPEFLTYFQNEAQLDKSGLPSDRFFAERPEGSVSTLKIQRTQQEDSAVYLCASSPLRAGNQPQHFGDGTRLSIL.

The J gene is TRBJ1-2, the V gene TRBV7-2; the match to TRBD1 covers 8 bases. The CDR3 has 13 amino acids. The germline V gene has CDR1 SGHTA and CDR2 FQGNSA. Losses at the gene ends were 4 bases for V and 13 bases for J; bases not matched to a gene: 11. The CDR3 nucleotides read TGTGCCAGCAGCTCGTCCGGGACAGGTCCATTCACCTTC. Translated, it gives CASSSSGTGPFTF.

This chain links TRBV9 with TRBJ2-3; D is undetermined. This CDR3 is 13 amino acids long. Trimming took off 0 bases at V and 5 bases at J, with 7 bases between the two ends. Germline CDR1 reads SGDLS; CDR2 reads YYNGEE. The CDR3 nucleotides read TGTGCCAGCAGCGTAGACATTGTAGATACGCAGTATTTT. Protein sequence: CASSVDIVDTQYF. Full variable domain (outside the CDR3, taken from reference TRBV9 and TRBJ2-3): DSGVTQTPKHLITATGQRVTLRCSPRSGDLSVYWYQQSLDQGLQFLIQYYNGEERAKGNILERFSAQQFPDLHSELNLSSLELGDSALYFCASSVDIVDTQYFGPGTRLTVL.

This clone was counted only a few times. V gene TRBV19 combines with J gene TRBJ2-1; D call uncertain. This CDR3 spans 11 amino acids. Germline CDR1 reads LNHDA; CDR2 reads SQIVND (reference sequence). V gave up 3 bases and J gave up 9 bases, with 6 bases separating them. CDR3 DNA sequence: TGTGCCAGTAGTATCGAGAGTGAGCAGTTCTTC. It codes for CASSIESEQFF. Full variable domain (remainder filled in from reference TRBV19 and TRBJ2-1): DGGITQSPKYLFRKEGQNVTLSCEQNLNHDAMYWYRQDPGQGLRLIYYSQIVNDFQKGDIAEGYSVSREKKESFPLTVTSAQKNPTAFYLCASSIESEQFFGPGTRLTVL.

V gene TRBV7-2 combines with J gene TRBJ2-7; the match to TRBD1 covers 10 bases. V lost 3 bases and J lost 3; bases outside the gene matches: 2. Germline CDR1 is SGHTA and CDR2 is FQGNSA. This CDR3 region has 14 residues. CDR3 sequence (DNA): TGTGCCAGCAGCTTCGGGACAGGGGTCTACGAGCAGTACTTC. It yields the protein CASSFGTGVYEQYF.

The rearrangement links TRBV28 to TRBJ2-2; the D gene is possibly TRBD1 (5 bases). V was cut by 9 bases and J by 2 bases, with 22 bases left in between. Germline CDR1 and CDR2: MDHEN and SYDVKM. CDR3 length equals 17 residues. CDR3 DNA: TGTGCCAGTAAAACCGCGGCTGGGCAGGGTAACACCGGGGAGCTGTTTTTT. It specifies CASKTAAGQGNTGELFF.

V is TRBV28 and J is TRBJ2-5; 7 bases agree with TRBD1. V trimming: 6 bases; J trimming: 2 bases; junction bases outside the gene matches: 18. Germline V gene sequence: CDR1 MDHEN, CDR2 SYDVKM. The CDR3 totals 18 residues. This chain's CDR3 is CASRVSLGQRSRQETQYF. The CDR3, as DNA: TGTGCCAGCAGGGTCTCTTTGGGACAGCGATCCCGTCAAGAGACCCAGTACTTC.

This clone was picked up a small number of times. This chain connects TRBV28 to TRBJ2-7, with D possibly being TRBD1 (6 bases). CDR3 length: 14 amino acids. Trimming took off 5 bases at V and 2 bases at J, with 13 bases between the two ends. Germline CDR1 MDHEN, CDR2 SYDVKM. The CDR3, as DNA: TGTGCCAGCAGTCCACCGGACAGACCCTACGAGCAGTACTTC. Its protein product is CASSPPDRPYEQYF. The variable domain in full, completed from reference TRBV28 and TRBJ2-7, reads DVKVTQSSRYLVKRTGEKVFLECVQDMDHENMFWYRQDPGLGLRLIYFSYDVKMKEKGDIPEGYSVSREKKERFSLILESASTNQTSMYLCASSPPDRPYEQYFGPGTRLTVT.

The J gene is TRBJ2-2, the V gene TRBV5-1, with 10 bases that match TRBD1. This CDR3 is 15 amino acids long. After removal of 5 bases from V and 5 bases from J, the junction contained 6 bases not matched to a gene. Germline loops: CDR1 SGHRS, CDR2 YFSETQ. The chain's CDR3 is CASRPDRGITGELFF. DNA of the CDR3: TGCGCCAGCAGACCGGACAGGGGGATTACCGGGGAGCTGTTTTTT. The full variable domain, its missing parts supplied by reference TRBV5-1 and TRBJ2-2, is KAGVTQTPRYLIKTRGQQVTLSCSPISGHRSVSWYQQTPGQGLQFLFEYFSETQRNKGNFPGRFSGRQFSNSRSEMNVSTLELGDSALYLCASRPDRGITGELFFGEGSRLTVL.

There are a few counts of this clone. The CDR3 is CASSLRGHITDTQYF. CDR3 nucleotide sequence: TGTGCCAGCAGCTTGCGGGGCCATATCACAGATACGCAGTATTTT. The V call is TRBV11-2, the J call TRBJ2-3; D perhaps matches TRBD2 (6 bases). The CDR3 is made up of 15 amino acids. Trimming took off 3 bases at V and 2 bases at J, with 12 bases between the two ends. The V gene's germline CDR1 is SGHAT and CDR2 FQNNGV.

The chain carries TRBV15 and TRBJ1-1; 8 nucleotides match TRBD1. V shed 0 bases and J 1 base; nucleotides not matched to a gene: 19. Looked up from germline, CDR1 is LNHNV and CDR2 is YYDKDF (reference sequence). This CDR3 contains 21 residues. The DNA of the CDR3 is TGTGCCACCAGCAGAGAAGGGGGGACAGGACGCTTGAGTGTTAAGAACACTGAAGCTTTCTTT. This codes for CATSREGGTGRLSVKNTEAFF.

The chain is built from TRBV9 and TRBJ2-5, with TRBD2 matching over 7 bases. The V and J ends lost 0 bases and 5 bases, in that order; junction bases with no gene match: 13. The CDR3 runs 17 residues. The germline V gene has CDR1 SGDLS and CDR2 YYNGEE. CDR3 DNA sequence: TGTGCCAGCAGCGTAGCGCGGGAGACTGAGAGAAAGGAGACCCAGTACTTC. Protein sequence: CASSVARETERKETQYF.

The gene calls are TRBV19 and TRBJ2-1; a possible D gene is TRBD1 (6 bases). Trimming removed 3 bases at V and 0 bases at J, with 9 bases between. CDR3 length: 15 residues. The germline V gene encodes CDR1 LNHDA and CDR2 SQIVND (reference sequence). For the CDR3, the DNA is TGTGCCAGTAGTATTACAGGGAGCTCCTACAATGAGCAGTTCTTC. Amino acids: CASSITGSSYNEQFF.

CDR3 sequence reads: CASSLGAADTQYF. CDR3 nucleotide sequence: TGTGCCAGCAGCCTTGGGGCTGCAGATACGCAGTATTTT. The gene calls are TRBV7-7 and TRBJ2-3; possible D gene TRBD1, 5 bases. CDR3 size: 13 residues. Trimming took off 5 bases at V and 4 bases at J, with 10 bases between the two ends. From germline, CDR1 is SSHAT and CDR2 FNYEAQ (reference sequence).

This chain connects TRBV4-3 to TRBJ2-5; the match to TRBD2 covers 15 bases. V shed 0 bases, J shed 2 bases, and the junction held 7 bases outside the gene matches. CDR3 length equals 19 residues. CDR1 and CDR2 (germline): LGHNA, YSLEER. CDR3 nucleotides: TGCGCCAGCAGCCAAGATCTCGGGACTAGCGGGGGGCCTCAAGAGACCCAGTACTTC. Translated, it gives CASSQDLGTSGGPQETQYF.

In this sample, this clone turned up a few times. This sequence joins TRBV11-2 and TRBJ1-2; 8 positions agree with TRBD1. Per the germline V gene, CDR1 is SGHAT and CDR2 is FQNNGV. Trimming removed 4 bases from V and 4 bases from J; junction bases left unmatched: 11. The CDR3 consists of 16 residues. CDR3 region: CASSSLGQGVSYGYTF. The DNA for the CDR3 is TGTGCCAGCAGCTCGCTTGGACAGGGAGTATCCTATGGCTACACCTTC.

The V call is TRBV15, the J call TRBJ2-5; D may be TRBD1 (6 bases). The CDR3 consists of 15 residues. The V end was cut by 0 bases, the J end by 0 bases, with 8 bases between. CDR1 is LNHNV, CDR2 YYDKDF, per germline (reference sequence). CDR3 coding DNA: TGTGCCACCAGCAGAGATCGGGACAACCAAGAGACCCAGTACTTC. Amino acids: CATSRDRDNQETQYF.

This clone was counted only a few times. This rearrangement joins TRBV5-4 to TRBJ1-2; no reliable D call. This CDR3 spans 14 amino acids. With 3 bases removed from V and 3 bases from J, the gap between germline ends came to 12 bases. Germline V gene sequence: CDR1 SGHNT, CDR2 YYREEE (reference sequence). The CDR3 sequence: CASSWLGGYYGYTF. Written as DNA, the CDR3 is TGTGCCAGCAGCTGGCTAGGCGGCTACTATGGCTACACCTTC.

This clone was picked up a small number of times. This chain links TRBV18 with TRBJ1-1; TRBD1 matches 8 bases. The CDR3 runs 16 residues. The V segment lost 2 bases and the J segment 0 bases; nucleotides outside the gene matches: 5. Germline V gene data show CDR1 as KGHSH and CDR2 as LQKENI. CDR3 coding DNA: TGTGCCAGCTCACCAGGACAGGGTGGAATGAACACTGAAGCTTTCTTT. Its translation is CASSPGQGGMNTEAFF.

This sequence joins TRBV28 and TRBJ2-5; 11 bases line up with TRBD2. CDR3 length: 15 residues. Germline lookup yields CDR1 MDHEN and CDR2 SYDVKM. Losses at the gene ends were 4 bases for V and 3 bases for J; bases not matched to a gene: 4. CDR3 in amino acids: CASSSPGLAEETQYF. CDR3 sequence (DNA): TGTGCCAGCAGTTCTCCGGGACTAGCGGAAGAGACCCAGTACTTC. The full variable domain, in which reference TRBV28 and TRBJ2-5 provide the parts outside the CDR3, is DVKVTQSSRYLVKRTGEKVFLECVQDMDHENMFWYRQDPGLGLRLIYFSYDVKMKEKGDIPEGYSVSREKKERFSLILESASTNQTSMYLCASSSPGLAEETQYFGPGTRLLVL.

This clone was counted between two and nine times. The chain carries TRBV5-4 and TRBJ2-1; perhaps TRBD2 as D (5 bases). Between the trimmed V and J ends, which lost 0 bases and 9 bases, there was a span of 10 bases. The CDR3 contains 13 residues. The germline gives CDR1 SGHNT, CDR2 YYREEE (reference sequence). The CDR3 protein is CASSLEAGGEQFF. The CDR3 DNA follows: TGTGCCAGCAGCTTGGAAGCCGGAGGTGAGCAGTTCTTC.

This clone came up a few times. The V and J genes are TRBV7-2 and TRBJ2-7, with D possibly TRBD2 on 6 matching bases. V was shortened by 4 bases and J by 2 bases, with 12 bases between the two germline ends. The germline V gene has CDR1 SGHTA and CDR2 FQGNSA. The CDR3 has 14 amino acids. The CDR3 is CASSSGLSPYEQYF. DNA of the CDR3: TGTGCCAGCAGCTCGGGACTTTCCCCCTACGAGCAGTACTTC.